One and the same sample provided the 17 T cell receptor beta chains below, sequenced in a study of post-analysis software for immune sequencing data. The study, taken as a whole, reports: In patients, TRBV5-6, TRBV5-1 and TRBV20-1 belonged to roughly five TRBV segments found more frequently than in controls.

Prepared TCR beta cDNA libraries contained unique molecular identifiers. One entry per CDR3 protein, called by TCRdb with MiXCR from the PCR reads. The sample has about 680,000 distinct CDR3 sequences, approximately 60% seen once. These receptors' targets are unknown. The sample comprised blood. The receptors originated from a girl aged 2-10 years with multiple sclerosis.

The chain uses TRBV20-1 and TRBJ2-3, with D possibly being TRBD2 (5 bases). The CDR3 loop spans 11 amino acids. V lost 6 bases, J lost 3 bases, and 7 bases lay in between. Germline V gene data show CDR1 as DFQATT and CDR2 as SNEGSKA (reference sequence). DNA for the CDR3: TGCAGTGCGGGAGAAACAGATACGCAGTATTTT. This translates into CSAGETDTQYF.

The chain recombines TRBV29-1 with TRBJ1-1; tentatively, D is TRBD1 (5 bases). Trimming cost V 2 bases and J 2 bases, with 12 bases left between them. Germline V gene data show CDR1 as SQVTM and CDR2 as ANQGSEA. The length of the CDR3 is 14 residues. Here the CDR3 DNA reads TGCAGCGTTGAAAGGGGAGGGAAAAACACTGAAGCTTTCTTT. As protein: CSVERGGKNTEAFF. The full variable domain, in which reference TRBV29-1 and TRBJ1-1 provide the parts outside the CDR3, is SAVISQKPSRDICQRGTSLTIQCQVDSQVTMMFWYRQQPGQSLTLIATANQGSEATYESGFVIDKFPISRPNLTFSTLTVSNMSPEDSSIYLCSVERGGKNTEAFFGQGTRLTVV.

The chain is built from TRBV7-6 and TRBJ2-7, with TRBD2 matching 13 bases. This CDR3 spans 16 amino acids. Unmatched junction bases numbered 5, after V lost 1 base and J lost 5 bases. The germline gives CDR1 SGHVS, CDR2 FNYEAQ. CDR3 protein: CASSLGGTSGKNEQYF. The CDR3, as DNA: TGTGCCAGCAGCTTAGGGGGGACTAGCGGGAAAAACGAGCAGTACTTC.

This clonotype appeared a few times. This chain connects TRBV7-2 to TRBJ2-4; possible D gene TRBD1, 6 bases. The V end was cut by 5 bases, the J end by 0 bases, with 14 bases between. The V gene's germline CDR1 is SGHTA and CDR2 FQGNSA. This CDR3 region has 16 residues. DNA of the CDR3: TGTGCCAGCAGCCAACAGGGCTTGGTAGCCAAAAACATTCAGTACTTC. This gives the protein CASSQQGLVAKNIQYF.

The chain couples TRBV20-1 to TRBJ2-1; D possibly corresponds to TRBD2 (5 bases). V was trimmed by 1 base and J by 1 base, leaving 11 bases between them. This CDR3 has 15 amino acids. The germline V gene encodes CDR1 DFQATT and CDR2 SNEGSKA (reference sequence). DNA of the CDR3: TGCAGTGCTAGAGTACCGGACTGGTCCTACAATGAGCAGTTCTTC. Amino acids: CSARVPDWSYNEQFF.

V and J are TRBV6-6 and TRBJ2-5; D is ambiguous. This CDR3 is built from 12 residues. Trimming shortened V by 7 bases and J by 1 base, and 7 bases separated the two germline ends. Germline CDR1 reads MNHNY; CDR2 reads SVGAGI (reference sequence). The chain's CDR3 is CASKAAQETQYF. CDR3 nucleotides: TGTGCCAGCAAGGCCGCCCAAGAGACCCAGTACTTC.

The V and J genes are TRBV10-3 and TRBJ2-6; no clear D gene. Germline CDR1 ENHRY, CDR2 SYGVKD. V lost 7 bases to trimming and J lost 1 base, with 11 bases between them. The CDR3 sequence is 15 residues long. The CDR3 region is CAIMKSRSGANVLTF. CDR3 nucleotide sequence: TGTGCCATCATGAAGTCGCGGTCTGGGGCCAACGTCCTGACTTTC.

This clonotype was detected only a few times. The chain joins TRBV6-2 or TRBV6-3 to TRBJ2-1, with D hard to call. V shed 5 bases and J shed 4 bases, with 24 bases lying between them. The CDR3 length is 18 residues. The germline CDR1 and CDR2 sequences are MNHEY and SVGEGT. Here the CDR3 reads CASSPPKGASIYYNEQFF. In DNA, the CDR3 is TGTGCCAGCAGTCCACCTAAAGGAGCAAGTATTTATTACAATGAGCAGTTCTTC.

V and J are TRBV27 and TRBJ2-7; TRBD2 matches 8 bases. CDR1 and CDR2 (germline): MNHEY, SMNVEV (reference sequence). The CDR3 runs to 14 residues. Trimming took 5 bases from V and 3 from J; bases not matched to a gene: 6. The CDR3: CASSPLAGGYEQYF. The CDR3 coding sequence is TGTGCCAGCAGTCCCCTGGCGGGAGGCTACGAGCAGTACTTC.

This clonotype showed up just a few times. This chain uses TRBV7-2 with TRBJ2-3; 7 nucleotides match TRBD2. The V and J ends lost 2 bases and 6 bases, in that order; junction bases with no gene match: 8. The CDR3 covers 15 residues. From germline, CDR1 is SGHTA and CDR2 FQGNSA. The CDR3 spells CASSLQGGSRDTQYF. CDR3 DNA sequence: TGTGCCAGCAGCTTACAGGGCGGGAGCAGGGATACGCAGTATTTT.

This clonotype was detected only a few times. The gene calls are TRBV5-1 and TRBJ2-1; TRBD1 is a possible D gene (5 bases). The V end was cut by 4 bases, the J end by 0 bases, with 11 bases between. Germline lookup yields CDR1 SGHRS and CDR2 YFSETQ. The CDR3 is 15 residues long. The CDR3 loop reads CASSAGAGSYNEQFF. CDR3 coding DNA: TGCGCCAGCAGCGCTGGGGCTGGCTCCTACAATGAGCAGTTCTTC.

The gene calls are TRBV29-1 and TRBJ2-1; TRBD1 matches at 8 bases. Per germline, CDR1 SQVTM and CDR2 ANQGSEA. The CDR3 has 14 residues. With 3 bases clipped from V and 4 bases from J, the junction kept 5 bases outside the gene matches. The CDR3 DNA is TGCAGCGTTGATCTGGGACAGGTATACAATGAGCAGTTCTTC. Amino acids: CSVDLGQVYNEQFF.

This clonotype was found a few times. The rearrangement uses TRBV6-2 or TRBV6-3 and TRBJ2-1; D tentatively fits TRBD1 or TRBD2 (5 bases each). Germline-derived CDR1 and CDR2 are MNHEY and SVGEGT. V shed 6 bases and J shed 0 bases, with 15 bases lying between them. This CDR3 has 16 residues. CDR3 nucleotide sequence: TGTGCCAGCAGCCCACGGGACGCCCTCTCCTACAATGAGCAGTTCTTC. Its translation is CASSPRDALSYNEQFF.

The chain carries TRBV6-5 and TRBJ1-1, with 7 nucleotides matching TRBD1. This CDR3 region has 14 residues. With 4 bases clipped from V and 1 base from J, the junction kept 3 bases outside the gene matches. Germline V gives CDR1 MNHEY, CDR2 SVGAGI. The CDR3 bases are TGTGCCAGCAGTTCCACAGGGGAGAACACTGAAGCTTTCTTT. It encodes CASSSTGENTEAFF.

Of note for this clonotype: The junction departs from germline at one end; a sequencing error may be responsible. V gene TRBV20-1 combines with J gene TRBJ2-5, with D tentatively TRBD1 (7 bases). The last part of the DNA fits TRBJ2-7 better; the J call may be wrong. The CDR3 length is 13 residues. Germline CDR1 reads DFQATT; CDR2 reads SNEGSKA (reference sequence). CDR3 in DNA: TGCCGTGCTAGGAGGGACAGTCCCTACGAGCAGTACTTC. Protein product: CRARRDSPYEQYF.

Only a few counts were recorded for this clonotype. The rearrangement links TRBV7-2 to TRBJ1-6, with TRBD1 matching 7 bases. V lost 0 bases, J lost 6 bases, and 5 bases stayed unmatched. CDR1 is SGHTA and CDR2 is FQGNSA in the germline V gene. This CDR3 region has 16 residues. The CDR3 reads CASSLAAGGGNSPLHF. The CDR3 nucleotides read TGTGCCAGCAGCTTAGCCGCAGGGGGTGGTAATTCACCCCTCCACTTT.

This clonotype came up a few times. The chain has TRBV15 and TRBJ2-7; TRBD1 is a possible D gene (6 bases). Germline assignment: CDR1 LNHNV and CDR2 YYDKDF (reference sequence). The CDR3 is 14 residues long. V lost 0 bases to trimming and J lost 6 bases, with 12 bases between them. The CDR3 nucleotides are TGTGCCACCAGCAGAGACGTTGGGGGCATCGAGCAGTACTTC. Encoded protein: CATSRDVGGIEQYF. The variable domain in full, completed from reference TRBV15 and TRBJ2-7, reads DAMVIQNPRYQVTQFGKPVTLSCSQTLNHNVMYWYQQKSSQAPKLLFHYYDKDFNNEADTPDNFQSRRPNTSFCFLDIRSPGLGDTAMYLCATSRDVGGIEQYFGPGTRLTVT.